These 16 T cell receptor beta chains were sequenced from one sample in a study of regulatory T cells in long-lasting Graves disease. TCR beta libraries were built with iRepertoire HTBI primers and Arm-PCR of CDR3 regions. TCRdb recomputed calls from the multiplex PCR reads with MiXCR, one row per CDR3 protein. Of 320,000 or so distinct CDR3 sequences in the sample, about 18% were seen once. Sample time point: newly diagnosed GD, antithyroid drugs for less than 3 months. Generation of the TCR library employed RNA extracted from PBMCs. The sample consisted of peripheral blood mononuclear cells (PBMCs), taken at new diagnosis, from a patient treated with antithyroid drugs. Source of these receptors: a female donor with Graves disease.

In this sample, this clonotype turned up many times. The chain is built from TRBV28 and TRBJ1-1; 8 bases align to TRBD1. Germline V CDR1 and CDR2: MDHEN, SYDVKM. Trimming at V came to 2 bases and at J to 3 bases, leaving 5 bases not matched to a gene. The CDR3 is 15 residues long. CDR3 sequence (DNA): TGTGCCAGCAGTTTAGAAGACAGGGGATACACTGAAGCTTTCTTT. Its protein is CASSLEDRGYTEAFF.

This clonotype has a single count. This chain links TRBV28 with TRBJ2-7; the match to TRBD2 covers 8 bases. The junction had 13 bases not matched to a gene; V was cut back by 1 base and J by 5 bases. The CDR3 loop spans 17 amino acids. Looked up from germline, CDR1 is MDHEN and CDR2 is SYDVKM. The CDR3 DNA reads TGTGCCAGCAGTTTATTCGTCGGTGTCGGGAGGGCAAACGAGCAGTACTTC. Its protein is CASSLFVGVGRANEQYF.

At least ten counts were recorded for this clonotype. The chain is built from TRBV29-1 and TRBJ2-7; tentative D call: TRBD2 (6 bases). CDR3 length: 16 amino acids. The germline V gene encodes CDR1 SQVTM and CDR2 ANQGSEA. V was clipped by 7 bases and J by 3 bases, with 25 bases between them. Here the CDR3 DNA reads TGCAGCGCCCCTTGGGGGGAGGCCCCGTTCTTCTACGAGCAGTACTTC. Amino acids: CSAPWGEAPFFYEQYF.

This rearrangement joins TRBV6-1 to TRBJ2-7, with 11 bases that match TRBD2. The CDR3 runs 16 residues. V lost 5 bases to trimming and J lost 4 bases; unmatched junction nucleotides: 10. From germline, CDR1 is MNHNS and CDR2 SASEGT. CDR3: CASSPLSTSGVYEQYF. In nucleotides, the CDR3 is TGTGCCAGCAGTCCCCTCTCGACTAGCGGGGTTTACGAGCAGTACTTC.

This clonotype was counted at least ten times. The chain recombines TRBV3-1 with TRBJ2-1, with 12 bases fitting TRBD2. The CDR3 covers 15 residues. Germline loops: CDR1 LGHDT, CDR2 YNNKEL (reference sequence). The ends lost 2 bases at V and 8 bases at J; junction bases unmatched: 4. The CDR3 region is CASSQPSGRGDEQFF. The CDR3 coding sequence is TGTGCCAGCAGCCAACCTAGCGGGAGGGGCGATGAGCAGTTCTTC.

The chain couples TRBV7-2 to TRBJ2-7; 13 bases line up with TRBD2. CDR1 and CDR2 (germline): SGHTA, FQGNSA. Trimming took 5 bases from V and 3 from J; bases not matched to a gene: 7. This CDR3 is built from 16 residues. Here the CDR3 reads CASSGLAGENLYEQYF. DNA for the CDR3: TGTGCCAGCAGCGGACTAGCGGGAGAAAATCTCTACGAGCAGTACTTC.

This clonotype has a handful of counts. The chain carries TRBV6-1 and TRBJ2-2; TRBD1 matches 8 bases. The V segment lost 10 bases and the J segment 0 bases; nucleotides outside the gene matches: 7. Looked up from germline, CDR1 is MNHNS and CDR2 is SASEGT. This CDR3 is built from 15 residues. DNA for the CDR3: TGTGCCACCTTACGGGGACAGGCGAACACCGGGGAGCTGTTTTTT. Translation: CATLRGQANTGELFF.

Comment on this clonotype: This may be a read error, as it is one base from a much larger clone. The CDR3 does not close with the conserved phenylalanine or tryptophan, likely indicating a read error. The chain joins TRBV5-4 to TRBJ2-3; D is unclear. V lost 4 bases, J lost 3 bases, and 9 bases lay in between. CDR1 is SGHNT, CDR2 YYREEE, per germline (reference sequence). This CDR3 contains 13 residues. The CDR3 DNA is TGTGCCAGCAGCCCCCAAGTAACAGATACGCAGTATTTA. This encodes CASSPQVTDTQYL.

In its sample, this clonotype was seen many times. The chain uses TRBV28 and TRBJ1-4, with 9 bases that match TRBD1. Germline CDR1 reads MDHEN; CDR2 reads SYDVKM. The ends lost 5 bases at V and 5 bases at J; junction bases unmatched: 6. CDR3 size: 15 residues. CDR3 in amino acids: CASSPHGTGNEKLFF. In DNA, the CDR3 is TGTGCCAGCAGTCCGCACGGGACAGGGAATGAAAAACTGTTTTTT.

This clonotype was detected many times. CDR3 in amino acids: CASSWTGGGEKLFF. CDR3 in DNA: TGTGCCAGCAGTTGGACAGGGGGCGGTGAAAAACTGTTTTTT. The chain employs TRBV12-3 or TRBV12-4 and TRBJ1-4; 11 bases are a match to TRBD1. The CDR3 runs to 14 residues. V lost 4 bases to trimming and J lost 7 bases; unmatched junction nucleotides: 2.

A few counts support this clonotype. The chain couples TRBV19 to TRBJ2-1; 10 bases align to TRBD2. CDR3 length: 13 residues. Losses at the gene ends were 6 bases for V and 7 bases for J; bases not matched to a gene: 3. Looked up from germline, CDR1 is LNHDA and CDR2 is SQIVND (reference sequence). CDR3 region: CASRASGSNEQFF. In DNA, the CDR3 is TGTGCCAGTAGGGCTAGCGGGAGTAATGAGCAGTTCTTC.

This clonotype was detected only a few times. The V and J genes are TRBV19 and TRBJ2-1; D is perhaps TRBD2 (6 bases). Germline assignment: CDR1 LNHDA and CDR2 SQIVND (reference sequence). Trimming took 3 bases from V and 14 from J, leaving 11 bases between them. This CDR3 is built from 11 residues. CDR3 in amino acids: CASSMGGWEFF. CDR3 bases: TGTGCCAGTAGTATGGGGGGATGGGAGTTCTTC. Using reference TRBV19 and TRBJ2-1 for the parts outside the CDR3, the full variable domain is DGGITQSPKYLFRKEGQNVTLSCEQNLNHDAMYWYRQDPGQGLRLIYYSQIVNDFQKGDIAEGYSVSREKKESFPLTVTSAQKNPTAFYLCASSMGGWEFFGPGTRLTVL.

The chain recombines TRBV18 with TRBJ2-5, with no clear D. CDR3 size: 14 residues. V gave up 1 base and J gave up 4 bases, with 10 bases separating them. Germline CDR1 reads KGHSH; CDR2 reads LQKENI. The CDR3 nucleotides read TGTGCCAGCTCACCACTACCCCAAGGAGAGACCCAGTACTTC. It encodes CASSPLPQGETQYF.

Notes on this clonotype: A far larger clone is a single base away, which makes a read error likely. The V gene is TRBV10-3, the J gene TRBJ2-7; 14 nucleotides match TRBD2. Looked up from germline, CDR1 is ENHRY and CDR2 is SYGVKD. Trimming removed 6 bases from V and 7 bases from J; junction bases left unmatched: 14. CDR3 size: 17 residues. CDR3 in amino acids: CAISGTSGSTSYNEQYF. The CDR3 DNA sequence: TGTGCCATCAGCGGGACTAGCGGGAGTACATCCTACAATGAGCAGTACTTC.

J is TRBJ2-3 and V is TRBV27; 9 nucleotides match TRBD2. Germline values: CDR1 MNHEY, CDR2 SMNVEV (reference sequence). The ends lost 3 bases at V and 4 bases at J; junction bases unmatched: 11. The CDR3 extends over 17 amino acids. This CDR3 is CASSFFGTSKGADTQYF. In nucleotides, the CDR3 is TGTGCCAGCAGTTTCTTTGGGACTAGCAAAGGGGCAGATACGCAGTATTTT.

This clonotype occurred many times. Here the CDR3 reads CATSGLDNEKLFF. The CDR3 DNA sequence: TGTGCCACCAGCGGACTCGATAATGAAAAACTGTTTTTT. The chain is built from TRBV15 and TRBJ1-4; D gene uncertain. Trimming cost V 5 bases and J 4 bases, with 8 bases left between them. Germline values: CDR1 LNHNV, CDR2 YYDKDF (reference sequence). The CDR3 runs to 13 residues. Together with reference TRBV15 and TRBJ1-4, the CDR3 gives the full variable domain: DAMVIQNPRYQVTQFGKPVTLSCSQTLNHNVMYWYQQKSSQAPKLLFHYYDKDFNNEADTPDNFQSRRPNTSFCFLDIRSPGLGDTAMYLCATSGLDNEKLFFGSGTQLSVL.